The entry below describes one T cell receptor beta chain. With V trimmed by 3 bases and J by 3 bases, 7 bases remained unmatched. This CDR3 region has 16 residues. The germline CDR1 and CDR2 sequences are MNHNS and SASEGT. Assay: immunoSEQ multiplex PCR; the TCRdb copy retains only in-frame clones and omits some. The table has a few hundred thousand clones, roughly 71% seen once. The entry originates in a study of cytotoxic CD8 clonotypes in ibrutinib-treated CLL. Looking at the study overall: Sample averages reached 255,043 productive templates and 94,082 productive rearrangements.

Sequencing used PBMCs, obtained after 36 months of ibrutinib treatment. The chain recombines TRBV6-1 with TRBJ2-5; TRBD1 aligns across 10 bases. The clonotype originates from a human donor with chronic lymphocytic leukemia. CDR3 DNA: TGTGCCAGCAGTGACAACCGCGGGACAGGGGAAGAGACCCAGTACTTC. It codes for CASSDNRGTGEETQYF.